Following are 3 T cell receptor beta chains from one sample sequenced in a study of technical replicates of blood from several donors. Using immunoSEQ multiplex PCR, the repertoire was profiled, and TCRdb retains in-frame clones only, with some absent. This sample has about 70,000 clones, with approximately 94% found just once. Sequencing was performed on T cells isolated from PBMCs. The receptors shown here come from a human donor in good health.

V is TRBV10-3 and J is TRBJ2-7, with 10 bases that match TRBD2. V was clipped by 6 bases and J by 3 bases; unmatched bases: 8. This CDR3 spans 15 amino acids. Per the germline V gene, CDR1 is ENHRY and CDR2 is SYGVKD. CDR3 residues: CAIRRSGRAYYEQYF. The CDR3 DNA sequence: TGTGCCATCAGAAGAAGCGGGAGGGCCTACTACGAGCAGTACTTC.

The CDR3 sequence: CAPRGKETEQFF. The DNA of the CDR3 is TGTGCCCCTCGAGGCAAGGAGACTGAGCAGTTCTTC. This chain links TRBV15 with TRBJ2-1; D gene unclear. Germline assignment: CDR1 LNHNV and CDR2 YYDKDF (reference sequence). The CDR3 spans 12 residues. Deletions cut 11 bases from V and 9 bases from J, with 17 bases between.

The chain has TRBV7-9 and TRBJ2-1; TRBD2 agrees at 11 bases. The V and J ends lost 2 bases and 6 bases, in that order; junction bases with no gene match: 3. The CDR3 spans 15 residues. Per the germline V gene, CDR1 is SEHNR and CDR2 is FQNEAQ (reference sequence). CDR3 amino acids: CASSLTSGSVNEQFF. CDR3 DNA: TGTGCCAGCAGCTTAACTAGCGGGAGTGTCAATGAGCAGTTCTTC.